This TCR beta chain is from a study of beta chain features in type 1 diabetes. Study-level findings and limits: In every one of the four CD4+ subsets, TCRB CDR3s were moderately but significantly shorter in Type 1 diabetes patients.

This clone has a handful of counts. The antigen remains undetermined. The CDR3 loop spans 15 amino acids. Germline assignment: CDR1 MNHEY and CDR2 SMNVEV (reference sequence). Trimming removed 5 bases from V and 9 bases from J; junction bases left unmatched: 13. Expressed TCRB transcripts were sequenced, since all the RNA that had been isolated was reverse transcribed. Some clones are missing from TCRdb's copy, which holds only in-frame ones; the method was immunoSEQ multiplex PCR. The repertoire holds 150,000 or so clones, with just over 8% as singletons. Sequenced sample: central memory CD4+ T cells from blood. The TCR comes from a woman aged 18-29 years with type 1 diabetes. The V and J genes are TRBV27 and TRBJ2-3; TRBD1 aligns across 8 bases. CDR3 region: CASSGQYRGLETQYF. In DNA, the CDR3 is TGTGCCAGCAGTGGGCAATACAGGGGGTTGGAGACGCAGTATTTT.